The rows below give T cell receptor beta chains drawn from one sample of a study of radiation and T cells in renal cell carcinoma. Data came from immunoSEQ multiplex PCR; TCRdb stores just in-frame clones and leaves some out. In the table there are about 130,000 clones, roughly 91% of which are singletons. Sample: blood, taken from a patient whose treatment included radiotherapy and nephrectomy. The receptors derive from a woman between 65 and 79 years old with renal cell carcinoma. CDR3s include the opening cysteine and the closing phenylalanine or tryptophan. Fields, in order: V gene, clone size, D gene, J gene, CDR3 DNA, CDR3 protein. The D gene is left open where the match is weak. The size field is filled for only some rows; it gives once, few, many or a size class.

TRBV11-3	NA	NA	TRBJ1-2	TGTGCCAGCAGCACTCACACCGGGACGGTCTATGGCTACACCTTC	CASSTHTGTVYGYTF
TRBV10-1	NA	NA	TRBJ2-3	TGCGCCAGCAGGCGCCCCGGTTCGTCTAGCACAGATACGCAGTATTTT	CASRRPGSSSTDTQYF
TRBV11-2	once	TRBD2	TRBJ2-5	TGTGCCAGCAGCTTAGTAAGCGGGGGAGAGACCCAGTACTTC	CASSLVSGGETQYF
TRBV28	NA	TRBD1	TRBJ1-4	TGTGCCAGCAGGCCTAGGGACAGGGGGCCGACTAATGAAAAACTGTTTTTT	CASRPRDRGPTNEKLFF
TRBV6-6	NA	NA	TRBJ1-5	TGTGCCAGCAGTTACTCGTCTCGGCAGCCCCAGCATTTT	CASSYSSRQPQHF
TRBV7-9	NA	TRBD1	TRBJ2-7	TGTGCCAGCAGCTGGAAGGGGCAGGGGGCTTACGAGCAGTACTTC	CASSWKGQGAYEQYF
TRBV6-5	once	NA	TRBJ1-6	TGTGCCAGCAGTTTCGGGGGCGGGATTTCACCCCTCCACTTT	CASSFGGGISPLHF
TRBV10-3	once	TRBD1	TRBJ1-5	TGTGCCAGCACAGGGGGCACTTTGCAGCCCCAGCATTTT	CASTGGTLQPQHF
TRBV2	NA	NA	TRBJ1-2	TGTGCCAGCAGTGAAGACATAAGCGGGGGCTACACCTTC	CASSEDISGGYTF
TRBV7-8	NA	NA	TRBJ2-6	TGTGCCAGCAGTATCTCCTCTGGGGCCAACGTCCTGACTTTC	CASSISSGANVLTF
TRBV5-6	NA	TRBD2	TRBJ2-7	TGTGCCAGCAGCGCTACGACTAGCGGGGATTTCTACGAGCAGTACTTC	CASSATTSGDFYEQYF
TRBV5-1	NA	NA	TRBJ2-7	TGCGCCAGCAGCTTGGGGACTCAAGGCTACGAGCAGTACTTC	CASSLGTQGYEQYF
TRBV6-5	NA	TRBD2	TRBJ2-4	TGTGCCAGCAGTTACGGGGAGGGTGGAAACATTCAGTACTTC	CASSYGEGGNIQYF
TRBV7-3	NA	NA	TRBJ2-3	TGTGCCAGCAGCTTAGGGGCGGGCCCGGGCACAGATACGCAGTATTTT	CASSLGAGPGTDTQYF
TRBV30	NA	TRBD1	TRBJ2-6	TGTGCCTGGAGTGTTCAATGGGACAGGGGGCACTCTGGGGCCAACGTCCTGACTTTC	CAWSVQWDRGHSGANVLTF
TRBV7-9	NA	NA	TRBJ2-3	TGTGCCAGCAGCCCTACGACTAGCACAGATACGCAGTATTTT	CASSPTTSTDTQYF
TRBV10-1	NA	NA	TRBJ1-5	TGCGCCAGCAGTGAAAATCTTAGGGGTTGGAAACGGCCCCAGCATTTT	CASSENLRGWKRPQHF
TRBV9	NA	NA	TRBJ1-2	TGTGCCAGCAGCGGGACGGGGCGCGGTGGCTACACCTTC	CASSGTGRGGYTF
TRBV28	once	NA	TRBJ2-3	TGTGCCAGCAGTTTACGCCCCCCGCGGGGAACAGATACGCAGTATTTT	CASSLRPPRGTDTQYF
TRBV6-1	NA	TRBD1	TRBJ1-1	TGTGCCGGCGAGCCGGGACAGGGAACAGCTTTCTTT	CAGEPGQGTAFF
TRBV10-3	NA	TRBD1	TRBJ1-1	TGTGCCATCAGTGGGACAGGGGGGAACACTGAAGCTTTCTTT	CAISGTGGNTEAFF
TRBV19	NA	TRBD2	TRBJ2-1	TGTGCCAGTAGTATACGCACTAGCGGGAACTACAATGAGCAGTTCTTC	CASSIRTSGNYNEQFF
TRBV27	NA	NA	TRBJ2-6	TGTGCCAGCAGTCCCCTAACGGTCTCCTCTGGGGCCAACGTCCTGACTTTC	CASSPLTVSSGANVLTF
TRBV7-9	NA	NA	TRBJ2-5	TGTGCCAGCAGACTGGCGAGTGGGATCCAAGATACCCAGTACTTC	CASRLASGIQDTQYF
TRBV28	NA	NA	TRBJ2-2	TGTGCCAGCAGTCTGATAACCGGGGAGCTGTTTTTT	CASSLITGELFF
TRBV30	NA	NA	TRBJ1-6	TGTGCCTGGAGTGTACATGGAGGAAATTCACCCCTCCACTTT	CAWSVHGGNSPLHF
TRBV19	few	TRBD1	TRBJ2-7	TGTGCCAGTAGTACAGGACAGGGGGCAGGGGAGCAGTACTTC	CASSTGQGAGEQYF
TRBV5-8	NA	NA	TRBJ2-7	TGTGCCAGCCGCACCGGGGGCTCCTACGAGCAGTACTTC	CASRTGGSYEQYF
TRBV2	NA	NA	TRBJ1-2	TGTGCCAGCTTGGGAAAGGGGGGCTATGGCTACACCTTC	CASLGKGGYGYTF
TRBV14	NA	NA	TRBJ1-3	TGTGCCAGCAGCCAGGAGGTCCGGAGAAACACCATATATTTT	CASSQEVRRNTIYF
TRBV13	NA	TRBD1	TRBJ1-2	TGTGCCAGCAGCTTAGCCGGACAGGGGTTGGATGGCTACACCTTC	CASSLAGQGLDGYTF
TRBV27	NA	NA	TRBJ1-6	TGTGCCAGCAAGTCTAATTCACCCCTCCACTTT	CASKSNSPLHF
TRBV10-2	NA	NA	TRBJ1-5	TGCGCCAGCAGTGACAGGGGAGGTCAGCCCCAGCATTTT	CASSDRGGQPQHF
TRBV9	few	NA	TRBJ1-1	TGTGCCAGCAGCGTAGTATCGAACACTGAAGCTTTCTTT	CASSVVSNTEAFF
TRBV30	NA	TRBD2	TRBJ2-3	TGTGCCTGGAGTGTACTTGCGGGGGCAGATACGCAGTATTTT	CAWSVLAGADTQYF
TRBV7-2	NA	NA	TRBJ1-3	TGTGCCAGCAGCTTCTACAGGTCTGGAAACACCATATATTTT	CASSFYRSGNTIYF
TRBV14	NA	TRBD2	TRBJ2-5	TGTGCCAGCAGCCAAGCGGGGACTAAGACCCAGTACTTC	CASSQAGTKTQYF
TRBV9	NA	TRBD1	TRBJ2-7	TGTGCCAGCAGCGAAGCCTCCGGGACAGGGTACGAGCAGTACTTC	CASSEASGTGYEQYF
TRBV19	once	NA	TRBJ1-5	TGTGCCAGTAGTCCCGGGACACCTAATCAGCCCCAGCATTTT	CASSPGTPNQPQHF
TRBV4-2	NA	TRBD2	TRBJ2-3	TGTGCCAGCAGCCAATCCGGGCGGGGGGGGAGAGATACGCAGTATTTT	CASSQSGRGGRDTQYF
TRBV7-2	NA	TRBD2	TRBJ2-3	TGTGCCAGCAGCGGCCCTAGCGGGGGCATCACAGATACGCAGTATTTT	CASSGPSGGITDTQYF
TRBV9	NA	NA	TRBJ1-5	TGTGCCAGCAGCGCGCCGGGAAAAGATCAGCCCCAGCATTTT	CASSAPGKDQPQHF
TRBV5-6	NA	TRBD2	TRBJ2-7	TGTGCCAGCAGCCTGATAGCGGGGGAGCTCTACGAGCAGTACTTC	CASSLIAGELYEQYF
TRBV5-1	once	NA	TRBJ2-5	TGCGCCAGCAGCTTGGCCTTAGGGCGCGTCGGGTCTGGGGAGACCCAGTACTTC	CASSLALGRVGSGETQYF
TRBV19	once	NA	TRBJ2-5	TGTGCCAGTAGTATAGATGGGACCTCACAAGAGACCCAGTACTTC	CASSIDGTSQETQYF
TRBV7-3	NA	TRBD1	TRBJ2-3	TGTGCCAGCAGCTTTACTGGACAGGCCGCAGATACGCAGTATTTT	CASSFTGQAADTQYF
TRBV5-8	NA	NA	TRBJ2-5	TGTGCCAGCAGCTTGACCACCACCCAGTACTTC	CASSLTTTQYF
TRBV2	few	NA	TRBJ1-1	TGTGCCAGCATAAGATTGGGCACTGAAGCTTTCTTT	CASIRLGTEAFF
TRBV9	NA	NA	TRBJ2-5	TGTGCCAGCAGCGGGACATCCCGAACGACCCAGTACTTC	CASSGTSRTTQYF
TRBV6-5	NA	TRBD1	TRBJ1-1	TGTGCCAGCAGTTACGTGGACAGGGATGGCGAAGCTTTCTTT	CASSYVDRDGEAFF
TRBV7-2	NA	NA	TRBJ2-5	TGTGCCAGCAGCTTATTTGATAACTTGGGGACCCAGTACTTC	CASSLFDNLGTQYF
TRBV9	NA	NA	TRBJ2-3	TGTGCCAGCAGCGTAGGTTGGAGGGAGCAGTATTTT	CASSVGWREQYF
TRBV25-1	NA	NA	TRBJ1-4	TGTGCCAGCAGGTCTACAGGAGCAACTAATGAAAAACTGTTTTTT	CASRSTGATNEKLFF
TRBV5-1	NA	NA	TRBJ2-6	TGCGCCAGCAGCTTGGTCAGCGACATTCTATCTGGGGCCAACGTCCTGACTTTC	CASSLVSDILSGANVLTF
TRBV7-2	NA	NA	TRBJ1-5	TGTGCCAGCAGCTTAAGCCCCAACAGGGTCCAGCCCCAGCATTTT	CASSLSPNRVQPQHF
TRBV10-2	NA	TRBD2	TRBJ2-1	TGCGCCAGCAGTGAGTCCTTAGCGGGGTTTTACAATGAGCAGTTCTTC	CASSESLAGFYNEQFF